The subject of this entry is one T cell receptor (beta chain). This sequence is one base from a far larger clone and is likely a read error. Investigators prepared the TCR beta libraries by applying iRepertoire HTBI primers and Arm-PCR of CDR3 regions. Using its own MiXCR run on the multiplex PCR reads, TCRdb lists one record per CDR3 protein. Here the sample spans 350,000 to 500,000 distinct CDR3 sequences, around 15% being singletons. The sample's time point: newly diagnosed GD, antithyroid drugs for less than 3 months. PBMCs provided the RNA from which the TCR library was made. CDR3 size: 14 residues. Germline CDR1 reads PRHDT; CDR2 reads FYEKMQ (reference sequence). The sample belongs to a study of regulatory T cells in long-lasting Graves disease. This sample was shared with a second study, whose subject was T cells in Graves' hyperthyroidism and ophthalmopathy.

This sequence originates from a woman between 50 and 59 years old with Graves disease. The V and J genes are TRBV13 and TRBJ2-3, with D hard to call. The J call is doubtful: the DNA matches TRBJ1-5 better. The source material was peripheral blood mononuclear cells (PBMCs), sampled at new diagnosis, from a patient treated with antithyroid drugs. In DNA form, the CDR3 reads TGTGCCAGCAGTTGGGGTACCCTAGGAGATACGCAGCATTTT. Protein: CASSWGTLGDTQHF.